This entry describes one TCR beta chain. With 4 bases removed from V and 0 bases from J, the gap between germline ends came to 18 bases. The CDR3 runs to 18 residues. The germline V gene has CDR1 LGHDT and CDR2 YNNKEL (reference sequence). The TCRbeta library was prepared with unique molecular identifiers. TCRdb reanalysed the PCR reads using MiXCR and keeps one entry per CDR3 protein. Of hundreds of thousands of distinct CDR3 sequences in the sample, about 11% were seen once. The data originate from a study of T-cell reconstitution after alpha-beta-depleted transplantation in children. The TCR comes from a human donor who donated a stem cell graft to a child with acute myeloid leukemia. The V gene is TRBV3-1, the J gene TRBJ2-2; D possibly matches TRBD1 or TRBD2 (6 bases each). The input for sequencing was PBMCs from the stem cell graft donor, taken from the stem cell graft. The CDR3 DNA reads TGTGCCAGCAGCCCCCTAAAAGGAAGGGGGGCGAACACCGGGGAGCTGTTTTTT. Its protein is CASSPLKGRGANTGELFF.